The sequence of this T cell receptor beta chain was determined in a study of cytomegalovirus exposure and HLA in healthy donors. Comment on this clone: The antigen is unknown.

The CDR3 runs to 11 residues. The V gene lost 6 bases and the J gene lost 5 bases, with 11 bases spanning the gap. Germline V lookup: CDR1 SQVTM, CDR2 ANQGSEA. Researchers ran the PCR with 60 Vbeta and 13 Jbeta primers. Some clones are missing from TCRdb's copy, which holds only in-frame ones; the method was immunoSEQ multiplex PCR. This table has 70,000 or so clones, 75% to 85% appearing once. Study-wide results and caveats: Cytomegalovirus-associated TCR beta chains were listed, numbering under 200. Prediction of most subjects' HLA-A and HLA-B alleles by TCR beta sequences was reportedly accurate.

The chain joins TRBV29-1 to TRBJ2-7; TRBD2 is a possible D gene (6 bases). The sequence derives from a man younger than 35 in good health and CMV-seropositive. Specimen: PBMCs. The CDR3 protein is CSVGEVDEQYF. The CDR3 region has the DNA TGCAGCGTCGGGGAGGTGGACGAGCAGTACTTC.